This T cell receptor beta chain was identified during a study of beta chain features in type 1 diabetes. At the level of the study: Cells sorted and examined across all samples totaled approximately 110 million.

Study-level findings and limits: Among all four CD4+ subsets, Type 1 diabetes patients had TCRB CDR3s that were moderately but significantly shorter. Insertions at VDJ junctions were less frequent in type 1 diabetes patients. These patients also deleted more nucleotides at the same junctions. Although PCR might favor shorter templates, it would do so equally in patients and controls.

A word on this clone: Its antigen is unknown.

Germline values: CDR1 SGDLS, CDR2 YYNGEE. The CDR3 contains 14 residues. Trimming stripped 0 bases from V and 3 bases from J, with 8 bases between. The study reverse transcribed the entire isolated RNA, so it sequenced expressed TCRB transcripts. Sequenced naive, central memory and regulatory T cell samples produced an average of approximately 3.8 million reads. The method was immunoSEQ multiplex PCR; TCRdb's version includes in-frame clones alone and lacks a portion of them. The sample lists 640,000 or so clones; 10% to 15% were seen once. The rearrangement links TRBV9 to TRBJ2-3; no definite D call. Source material: naive CD4+ T cells from blood. The origin of this receptor is a young man with type 1 diabetes. CDR3 sequence: CASSVEQPTDTQYF. CDR3 DNA sequence: TGTGCCAGCAGCGTAGAACAGCCGACAGATACGCAGTATTTT.